The 28 T cell receptor beta chains below were found in one sample sequenced in a study of naive and memory T cell subsets. An equimolar mix of two oligonucleotides served as the beta constant-region primer for TRBC1 and TRBC2. One entry per CDR3 protein, called by TCRdb with MiXCR from the UMI-ligation and nested PCR reads. In the table there are roughly 40,000 distinct CDR3 sequences, about 14% of which are singletons. The sequenced sample consisted of effector memory CD4+ T cells from blood. Subset reported: effector memory, CD45RA- CD27-. The receptors derive from a human donor in good health.

This clonotype was seen repeatedly, ten times or more. The chain carries TRBV7-8 and TRBJ2-7, with TRBD2 matching over 12 bases. The germline CDR1 and CDR2 sequences are SGHVS and FQNEAQ. Losses at the gene ends were 5 bases for V and 6 bases for J; bases not matched to a gene: 17. The CDR3 spans 18 residues. CDR3 protein: CASSPSRILAGGGPEQYF. In nucleotides, the CDR3 is TGTGCCAGCAGCCCTTCCAGGATACTAGCGGGAGGAGGCCCCGAGCAGTACTTC.

This sequence joins TRBV29-1 and TRBJ2-7, with D perhaps given as TRBD1 or TRBD2 (5 bases each). The CDR3 is 12 residues long. Germline values: CDR1 SQVTM, CDR2 ANQGSEA. V gave up 6 bases and J gave up 1 base, with 10 bases separating them. CDR3: CSVEGRSYEQYF. CDR3 DNA sequence: TGCAGCGTCGAGGGGCGATCCTACGAGCAGTACTTC.

This sequence joins TRBV4-2 and TRBJ2-7; no definite D call. CDR1 LGHNA and CDR2 YNFKEQ come from the germline V gene. V dropped 2 bases and J dropped 7 bases, with 12 bases sitting between them. The CDR3 spans 13 residues. The CDR3 DNA follows: TGTGCCAGCAGCCAACGGCCTTATGATGAGCAGTACTTC. Amino acids: CASSQRPYDEQYF.

V is TRBV29-1 and J is TRBJ2-7, with D perhaps matching TRBD1 (6 bases). CDR3 length: 12 amino acids. V lost 4 bases to trimming and J lost 11 bases, with 18 bases between them. Germline values: CDR1 SQVTM, CDR2 ANQGSEA. The CDR3 sequence is CSVAYEGVFEYF. The CDR3 nucleotides read TGCAGCGTTGCCTATGAGGGGGTTTTTGAGTACTTC.

This clonotype was recorded many times. The chain uses TRBV11-2 and TRBJ2-7, with 8 bases matching TRBD1. The CDR3 is 13 amino acids. V trimming: 4 bases; J trimming: 6 bases; junction bases outside the gene matches: 5. CDR1 and CDR2 (germline): SGHAT, FQNNGV. Here the CDR3 DNA reads TGTGCCAGCAGCTACGACAGGGGCACCGAGCAGTACTTC. Translating gives CASSYDRGTEQYF.

Only a few counts were recorded for this clonotype. J is TRBJ2-5 and V is TRBV28; D is unclear. Trimming cost V 4 bases and J 5 bases, with 11 bases left between them. The germline V gene encodes CDR1 MDHEN and CDR2 SYDVKM. CDR3 size: 13 residues. The CDR3: CASSSPAKETQYF. CDR3 in DNA: TGTGCCAGCAGTTCCCCAGCAAAGGAGACCCAGTACTTC.

This clonotype was seen only a few times. V usage is TRBV5-8 and J usage is TRBJ2-5; possibly TRBD2 for D (5 bases). The length of the CDR3 is 15 residues. Trimming left V 3 bases short and J 6 bases short, with 18 bases between. The germline V gene has CDR1 SGHTS and CDR2 YDEGEE. CDR3 in DNA: TGTGCCAGCAGCTCGGGAAGAGATCCCCTGCAGACCCAGTACTTC. Its translation is CASSSGRDPLQTQYF. The full variable domain, with the rest looked up from reference TRBV5-8 and TRBJ2-5, is EAGVTQSPTHLIKTRGQQATLRCSPISGHTSVYWYQQALGLGLQFLLWYDEGEERNRGNFPPRFSGRQFPNYSSELNVNALELEDSALYLCASSSGRDPLQTQYFGPGTRLLVL.

CDR3 DNA sequence: TGTGCCGGGGGGACTAGCGGGAGAACCGGGGAGCTGTTTTTT. As protein: CAGGTSGRTGELFF. The genes are TRBV30 and TRBJ2-2, with 14 bases matching TRBD2. Germline V CDR1 and CDR2: GTSNPN, SVGIG (reference sequence). With V trimmed by 8 bases and J by 5 bases, 4 bases remained unmatched. The CDR3 has 14 residues.

This clonotype has a count of ten or more. The chain couples TRBV7-3 to TRBJ2-3; D may be TRBD1 or TRBD2 (5 bases each). CDR3 size: 13 residues. Trimming stripped 3 bases from V and 7 bases from J, with 11 bases between. Germline V gives CDR1 SGHTA, CDR2 FQGTGA. CDR3 nucleotides: TGTGCCAGCAGCTTCCAACCGGGGCATACGCAGTATTTT. It is translated as CASSFQPGHTQYF.

This clonotype was counted a few times. The chain joins TRBV7-8 to TRBJ1-5; weak D call: TRBD1 (5 bases). This CDR3 region has 15 residues. Germline V lookup: CDR1 SGHVS, CDR2 FQNEAQ. V lost 7 bases, J lost 3 bases, and 16 bases lay in between. The DNA of the CDR3 is TGTGCCAGCACCCAAAGCTGGGGGTCCAATCAGCCCCAGCATTTT. Its translation: CASTQSWGSNQPQHF.

This sequence joins TRBV12-3 or TRBV12-4 and TRBJ2-2, with 11 bases that match TRBD2. Trimming at V came to 5 bases and at J to 4 bases, leaving 3 bases not matched to a gene. The length of the CDR3 is 15 residues. The CDR3 DNA follows: TGTGCCAGCAGTCCCCTAGCGGGAGGCACCGGGGAGCTGTTTTTT. Its translation: CASSPLAGGTGELFF.

This clonotype occurred many times. DNA for the CDR3: TGTGCCAGCAGCGGACGGACTAGTGGTGAGCAGTTCTTC. It codes for CASSGRTSGEQFF. The V call is TRBV7-8, the J call TRBJ2-1, with 7 positions matching TRBD2. This CDR3 is built from 13 residues. Germline V gives CDR1 SGHVS, CDR2 FQNEAQ. J lost 9 bases, V lost 5 bases, and 7 bases had no gene match.

This clonotype has just a few counts. The CDR3 nucleotides are TGTGCCATCAGTGAGTCCCGGGACATAAACAATGAGCAGTTCTTC. This codes for CAISESRDINNEQFF. This sequence joins TRBV10-3 and TRBJ2-1; tentatively, D is TRBD1 (6 bases). Germline V lookup: CDR1 ENHRY, CDR2 SYGVKD. With 0 bases removed from V and 5 bases from J, the gap between germline ends came to 11 bases. CDR3 length equals 15 residues.

V gene TRBV4-3 combines with J gene TRBJ1-1, with 7 bases aligning to TRBD1. Germline CDR1 LGHNA, CDR2 YSLEER. The CDR3 runs to 16 residues. Trimming at V came to 3 bases and at J to 3 bases, leaving 10 bases not matched to a gene. CDR3 sequence: CASSQEAAGGYTEAFF. DNA for the CDR3: TGCGCCAGCAGCCAGGAGGCCGCAGGGGGGTACACTGAAGCTTTCTTT.

V and J are TRBV19 and TRBJ2-1, with TRBD2 matching 8 bases. The V segment lost 10 bases and the J segment 3 bases; nucleotides outside the gene matches: 17. The CDR3 has 17 residues. Germline-derived CDR1 and CDR2 are LNHDA and SQIVND (reference sequence). The CDR3 here is CATTPRGGGGDYNEQFF. The CDR3 nucleotides are TGTGCCACCACCCCCCGGGGGGGAGGGGGGGACTACAATGAGCAGTTCTTC.

The chain couples TRBV12-3 or TRBV12-4 to TRBJ1-2; possible D gene TRBD1, 6 bases. CDR3 size: 15 residues. V was cut by 7 bases and J by 8 bases, with 23 bases left in between. DNA of the CDR3: TGTGCCAGCATCCAAAACAGGGAAAGGCCTGGGGGCTACACCTTC. Translated, it gives CASIQNRERPGGYTF.

This clonotype was counted many times. The V gene is TRBV10-3, the J gene TRBJ2-7, with a possible D match to TRBD2 (5 bases). The CDR3 is 12 amino acids. Trimming stripped 7 bases from V and 6 bases from J, with 13 bases between. Germline-derived CDR1 and CDR2 are ENHRY and SYGVKD. CDR3 sequence: CAINKGEGEQYF. The CDR3 DNA reads TGTGCCATCAACAAGGGAGAAGGCGAGCAGTACTTC.

The chain is built from TRBV6-1 and TRBJ2-1; D unclear. CDR3 length: 14 residues. CDR1 is MNHNS and CDR2 is SASEGT in the germline V gene. Trimming removed 1 base at V and 5 bases at J, with 9 bases between. In DNA, the CDR3 is TGTGCCAGCAGTGAAGAACCGCATGACAATGAGCAGTTCTTC. This encodes CASSEEPHDNEQFF.

The V and J genes are TRBV28 and TRBJ2-3; the D call may be TRBD1 or TRBD2 (6 bases each). Between the trimmed V and J ends, which lost 3 bases and 1 base, there was a span of 11 bases. Germline assignment: CDR1 MDHEN and CDR2 SYDVKM. The CDR3 contains 15 residues. The CDR3 loop reads CASSFEGGGTDTQYF. In DNA, the CDR3 is TGTGCCAGCAGTTTTGAGGGGGGTGGCACAGATACGCAGTATTTT.

This clonotype showed up just a few times. The chain carries TRBV5-6 and TRBJ1-6; 8 bases are a match to TRBD1. V trimming: 4 bases; J trimming: 7 bases; junction bases outside the gene matches: 10. The germline V gene has CDR1 SGHDT and CDR2 YYEEEE. The CDR3 sequence is 16 residues long. CDR3 region: CASSPMDRERNSPLHF. The DNA for the CDR3 is TGTGCCAGCAGCCCAATGGACAGGGAGAGGAATTCACCCCTCCACTTT.

The rearrangement links TRBV12-3 or TRBV12-4 to TRBJ1-1; possibly TRBD1 for D (5 bases). Trimming removed 3 bases at V and 1 base at J, with 9 bases between. CDR3 length: 14 residues. This chain's CDR3 is CASSFGHQNTEAFF. The CDR3 DNA sequence: TGTGCCAGCAGTTTTGGACACCAGAACACTGAAGCTTTCTTT.

This clonotype was counted ten times or more. The CDR3 bases are TGCGCCAGCAGCAAGACTAGCGGGAGGTTGACCACCGGGGAGCTGTTTTTT. Protein: CASSKTSGRLTTGELFF. The chain recombines TRBV5-1 with TRBJ2-2, with 13 positions matching TRBD2. The CDR3 extends over 17 amino acids. Germline CDR1 reads SGHRS; CDR2 reads YFSETQ. V gave up 4 bases and J gave up 4 bases; unmatched junction bases: 7.

Written as DNA, the CDR3 is TGCAGTGCCCAGACAGGAAACAATGAGCAGTTCTTC. Translation: CSAQTGNNEQFF. The chain has TRBV20-1 and TRBJ2-1; a possible D gene is TRBD1 (6 bases). Trimming left V 6 bases short and J 5 bases short, with 11 bases between. The CDR3 sequence is 12 residues long. Germline CDR1 and CDR2: DFQATT and SNEGSKA (reference sequence).

This clonotype was recorded a few times. This chain links TRBV6-1 with TRBJ1-6; 7 nucleotides match TRBD1. Per germline, CDR1 MNHNS and CDR2 SASEGT. This CDR3 is built from 15 residues. V was clipped by 4 bases and J by 5 bases; unmatched bases: 5. This CDR3 reads CASSVRQGNNSPLHF. The CDR3, as DNA: TGTGCCAGCAGTGTCCGACAGGGAAATAATTCACCCCTCCACTTT.

This clonotype was seen a handful of times. The gene calls are TRBV28 and TRBJ2-5; D is uncertain. The ends were cut back, 4 bases at V and 2 bases at J, with 11 bases in the middle. CDR1 MDHEN and CDR2 SYDVKM come from the germline V gene. The CDR3 consists of 14 residues. The CDR3 region has the DNA TGTGCCAGCAGTTCATTAGAGCGACAAGAGACCCAGTACTTC. It specifies CASSSLERQETQYF.

The chain has TRBV20-1 and TRBJ1-5; no reliable D call. The CDR3 extends over 14 amino acids. Germline loops: CDR1 DFQATT, CDR2 SNEGSKA (reference sequence). V lost 0 bases, J lost 7 bases, and 13 bases lay in between. Here the CDR3 DNA reads TGCAGTGCTAGAGATGTGTATTTGGGCCAGCCCCAGCATTTT. Protein sequence: CSARDVYLGQPQHF.

This clonotype appeared many times. This chain joins TRBV6-1 and TRBJ2-5, with D perhaps being TRBD1 or TRBD2 (5 bases each). Per germline, CDR1 MNHNS and CDR2 SASEGT. Trimming pared 7 bases from V and 2 bases from J, leaving 20 bases between. This CDR3 is 16 amino acids long. Here the CDR3 reads CASTRTRGRAQETQYF. In DNA form, the CDR3 reads TGTGCCAGCACCCGAACCCGGGGCCGGGCACAAGAGACCCAGTACTTC.

This sequence joins TRBV5-4 and TRBJ2-2; D tentatively fits TRBD1 or TRBD2 (5 bases each). Germline V gene lookup returns CDR1 SGHNT and CDR2 YYREEE (reference sequence). With 3 bases removed from V and 6 bases from J, the gap between germline ends came to 15 bases. The CDR3 has 15 amino acids. CDR3 amino acids: CASSWDPNPAGELFF. Here the CDR3 DNA reads TGTGCCAGCAGCTGGGACCCCAACCCGGCCGGGGAGCTGTTTTTT. Full variable domain (missing parts from reference TRBV5-4 and TRBJ2-2): ETGVTQSPTHLIKTRGQQVTLRCSSQSGHNTVSWYQQALGQGPQFIFQYYREEENGRGNFPPRFSGLQFPNYSSELNVNALELDDSALYLCASSWDPNPAGELFFGEGSRLTVL.